This T cell receptor beta chain was retrieved from a study of T-cell reconstitution after alpha-beta-depleted transplantation in children. CDR1 is LGHNA and CDR2 is YNFKEQ in the germline V gene. The CDR3 is 14 amino acids. Trimming removed 0 bases at V and 7 bases at J, with 10 bases between. The TCRbeta library incorporated unique molecular identifiers. MiXCR, run by TCRdb on the PCR reads, gives a single entry per CDR3 protein. This repertoire shows a few hundred thousand distinct CDR3 sequences, approximately 10% found once; its top ten account for about 5%. The sequence derives from a human donor who donated a stem cell graft to a child with acute myeloid leukemia. The sample here was PBMCs from the stem cell graft donor, taken from the stem cell graft. This chain joins TRBV4-2 and TRBJ2-1; D assignment may be TRBD1 or TRBD2 (6 bases each). This CDR3 reads CASSQDGGPNEQFF. CDR3 nucleotides: TGTGCCAGCAGCCAAGATGGGGGGCCGAATGAGCAGTTCTTC.